These 19 T cell receptor beta chains came from one sample sequenced in a study of cytomegalovirus exposure and HLA in healthy donors (dated by TCRdb to about 2017). Library preparation employed the immunoSEQ multiplex PCR assay. For the multiplex PCR, a mixture combining 60 forward primers for TCR Vbeta segments and 13 reverse primers for TCR Jbeta segments was used. TCRdb retrieved this table from immuneACCESS and kept in-frame rearrangements only. Not all clones are present; in checked studies, unresolved V genes account for under half, and no reason is known for the remainder. The sample includes hundreds of thousands of clones, with more than 60% observed a single time. The ten largest make up about 1.9% of the sample. Sequenced sample: PBMCs. The receptors were gathered from a woman aged 30 to 39 in good health and CMV-seronegative.

A remark on this clone: One end of the junction does not line up with germline, which may come from a read error. This chain links TRBV19 with TRBJ2-1; 14 bases are a match to TRBD2. Germline assignment: CDR1 LNHDA and CDR2 SQIVND (reference sequence). The CDR3 is made up of 16 amino acids. The CDR3 DNA follows: TGTGCCGGTAGTATAGGGACTAGCGGGGGATACAATGAGCAGTTCTTC. It is translated as CAGSIGTSGGYNEQFF.

J is TRBJ1-3 and V is TRBV5-6, with 10 bases fitting TRBD1. The CDR3 is 18 amino acids. The V segment lost 4 bases and the J segment 0 bases; nucleotides outside the gene matches: 10. CDR1 and CDR2 from the germline V gene are SGHDT and YYEEEE. The CDR3 nucleotides are TGTGCCAGCAGCGCCGGGACAGGGGACCTATACTCTGGAAACACCATATATTTT. This encodes CASSAGTGDLYSGNTIYF.

The chain combines TRBV12-5 with TRBJ1-4; tentatively, D is TRBD1 (5 bases). Between the trimmed V and J ends, which lost 6 bases and 4 bases, there was a span of 12 bases. Looked up from germline, CDR1 is LGHNT and CDR2 is FRNRAP. The CDR3 sequence is 14 residues long. This CDR3 reads CASGLTEYNEKLFF. The CDR3 nucleotides read TGTGCTAGTGGGTTGACAGAGTATAATGAAAAACTGTTTTTT.

As to this clone: The conserved closing phenylalanine or tryptophan is absent in this CDR3, likely reflecting a read error. This chain uses TRBV30 with TRBJ1-6; D possibly corresponds to TRBD1 (6 bases). This CDR3 has 15 residues. In germline, CDR1 is GTSNPN, CDR2 SVGIG (reference sequence). V was cut by 3 bases and J by 10 bases, with 19 bases left in between. The DNA of the CDR3 is TGTGCCTGGAGCAGAGCAGGCAGGGGTGGGTCACCCCTCCACTTG. It is translated as CAWSRAGRGGSPLHL.

The V call is TRBV25-1, the J call TRBJ2-5; 7 positions agree with TRBD1. J was trimmed by 5 bases and V by 7 bases; bases with no gene match: 7. Germline values: CDR1 MGHDK, CDR2 SYGVNS. This CDR3 is 13 amino acids long. The CDR3 bases are TGTGCCAGCACGAAGGGGGCCTGGGAGACCCAGTACTTC. Encoded protein: CASTKGAWETQYF. Complete variable domain (other parts from reference TRBV25-1 and TRBJ2-5): EADIYQTPRYLVIGTGKKITLECSQTMGHDKMYWYQQDPGMELHLIHYSYGVNSTEKGDLSSESTVSRIRTEHFPLTLESARPSHTSQYLCASTKGAWETQYFGPGTRLLVL.

The CDR3 sequence: CASSGTSGYTGELFF. In DNA, the CDR3 is TGCGCCAGCAGCGGGACTAGCGGATACACCGGGGAGCTGTTTTTT. The chain links TRBV10-1 to TRBJ2-2, with 11 bases aligning to TRBD2. CDR3 length: 15 residues. The germline gives CDR1 WNHNN, CDR2 SYGVQD (reference sequence). V shed 6 bases, J shed 3 bases, and the junction held 3 bases outside the gene matches.

This clone was recorded at least ten times. CDR3 region: CASSLRWTSNTGELFF. The CDR3 bases are TGTGCCAGCAGTTTGAGGTGGACATCAAACACCGGGGAGCTGTTTTTT. The chain joins TRBV27 to TRBJ2-2, with D possibly TRBD1 on 5 matching bases. V lost 3 bases and J 2 bases, leaving 13 bases between the germline ends. CDR1 is MNHEY, CDR2 SMNVEV, per germline (reference sequence). There are 16 residues in the CDR3.

This rearrangement joins TRBV2 to TRBJ1-2, with 8 bases lining up with TRBD1. V was pared by 6 bases and J by 0 bases, with 3 bases of the junction left unmatched. Per the germline V gene, CDR1 is SNHLY and CDR2 is FYNNEI. The CDR3 extends over 14 amino acids. The CDR3 sequence is CASSRGPSNYGYTF. The CDR3 bases are TGTGCCAGCAGCAGGGGGCCGTCTAACTATGGCTACACCTTC.

J is TRBJ1-4 and V is TRBV2; no clear D gene. V dropped 4 bases and J dropped 0 bases, with 9 bases sitting between them. The CDR3 runs to 15 residues. Germline CDR1 and CDR2: SNHLY and FYNNEI. The CDR3: CASSARGATNEKLFF. CDR3 DNA sequence: TGTGCCAGCAGTGCTCGGGGTGCAACTAATGAAAAACTGTTTTTT.

This clone has a count of ten or more. The chain has TRBV5-4 and TRBJ1-1, with a weak D call TRBD1 (6 bases). Germline V CDR1 and CDR2: SGHNT, YYREEE (reference sequence). V lost 4 bases and J 0 bases, leaving 19 bases between the germline ends. The CDR3 is 17 residues long. DNA for the CDR3: TGTGCCAGCAGCCGGAGACTACAGGGAGATATGAACACTGAAGCTTTCTTT. Encoded protein: CASSRRLQGDMNTEAFF.

This chain joins TRBV30 and TRBJ2-7, with 12 nucleotides matching TRBD2. CDR3 length: 16 amino acids. From germline, CDR1 is GTSNPN and CDR2 SVGIG (reference sequence). Germline trimming cut 5 bases from V and 0 bases from J; bases unmatched to any gene: 8. CDR3 DNA: TGTGCCTGGTCGGGGCTAGCGGGAGGGGGCTCCTACGAGCAGTACTTC. This encodes CAWSGLAGGGSYEQYF.

J is TRBJ2-1 and V is TRBV13, with 16 bases identical to TRBD2. J was trimmed by 1 base and V by 4 bases; bases with no gene match: 10. Germline CDR1 reads PRHDT; CDR2 reads FYEKMQ (reference sequence). CDR3 length: 20 residues. CDR3 in DNA: TGTGCCAGCAGCTCCAGGGGCAAGGGACTAGCGGGAGGGTCCTACAATGAGCAGTTCTTC. This sequence encodes CASSSRGKGLAGGSYNEQFF.

This chain links TRBV29-1 with TRBJ1-3; D perhaps matches TRBD1 (5 bases). V lost 7 bases, J lost 2 bases, and 9 bases lay in between. The CDR3 is 12 amino acids. Germline V gene sequence: CDR1 SQVTM, CDR2 ANQGSEA. CDR3 sequence: CSARGTGNTIYF. Written as DNA, the CDR3 is TGCAGCGCCCGGGGGACTGGAAACACCATATATTTT.

Here the CDR3 reads CASSQAPSGGTEAFF. In DNA form, the CDR3 reads TGCGCCAGCAGCCAAGCCCCCTCGGGAGGCACTGAAGCTTTCTTT. This chain uses TRBV4-1 with TRBJ1-1; D is uncertain. The V end was cut by 1 base, the J end by 4 bases, with 13 bases between. The germline gives CDR1 MGHRA, CDR2 YSYEKL. The CDR3 sequence is 15 residues long.

Only a few counts were recorded for this clone. V is TRBV5-8 and J is TRBJ1-6; maybe TRBD1 (6 bases). CDR1 and CDR2 (germline): SGHTS, YDEGEE. V lost 0 bases, J lost 7 bases, and 11 bases lay in between. The CDR3 is 15 amino acids. The CDR3 nucleotides are TGTGCCAGCAGCTTGGGGACAGTGGAAAATTCACCCCTCCACTTT. This codes for CASSLGTVENSPLHF.

The V call is TRBV5-6, the J call TRBJ1-2; D call uncertain. The CDR3 spans 15 residues. The germline V and J ends were trimmed by 2 bases and 1 base, with 12 bases remaining between them. Looked up from germline, CDR1 is SGHDT and CDR2 is YYEEEE. The CDR3 sequence is CASSLFGIHNYGYTF. CDR3 sequence (DNA): TGTGCCAGCAGCTTATTCGGGATTCATAACTATGGCTACACCTTC.

The chain combines TRBV27 with TRBJ2-7, with D hard to call. From germline, CDR1 is MNHEY and CDR2 SMNVEV (reference sequence). Trimming removed 5 bases from V and 0 bases from J, with 14 bases in between. The CDR3 has 15 amino acids. CDR3 in DNA: TGTGCCAGCAGTCCAACTTACAGCAGCTCCTACGAGCAGTACTTC. Protein product: CASSPTYSSSYEQYF.

V is TRBV7-8 and J is TRBJ2-7; tentative D call: TRBD1 (7 bases). Germline-derived CDR1 and CDR2 are SGHVS and FQNEAQ. The CDR3 is made up of 18 amino acids. Trimming shortened V by 5 bases and J by 3 bases, and 26 bases separated the two germline ends. The CDR3 sequence is CASSLLPGTVKEGYEQYF. CDR3 DNA: TGTGCCAGCAGCCTCCTCCCCGGGACAGTGAAGGAGGGCTACGAGCAGTACTTC.

The chain couples TRBV7-9 to TRBJ2-5, with a tentative D call TRBD2 (7 bases). The CDR3 runs 15 residues. V was shortened by 5 bases and J by 4 bases, with 17 bases between the two germline ends. Per germline, CDR1 SEHNR and CDR2 FQNEAQ (reference sequence). CDR3 region: CASSSGGGGGETQYF. CDR3 bases: TGTGCCAGCAGCAGTGGGGGGGGCGGGGGAGAGACCCAGTACTTC.